This TCR beta chain originates from a study of CD8+ T cells in alopecia areata. Germline assignment: CDR1 MNHEY and CDR2 SVGAGI. The CDR3 consists of 13 residues. V was shortened by 0 bases and J by 5 bases, with 7 bases between the two germline ends. The table lists this clone with a few counts. Its matching antigen is unknown. Samples from alopecia areata patients were lesional scalp punch biopsies and peripheral blood. It was from PBMCs that CD4+ and CD8+ T cells were sorted. RNA, once extracted, was reverse transcribed into cDNA for use as the sequencing template. The table came from immunoSEQ multiplex PCR; TCRdb's copy has only in-frame clones and leaves some out. The table has 25,000 or so clones, 52% seen once; the top ten hold around 29%. Findings and caveats of the study: Sequence data from scalp samples additionally include resident alphabeta T cells of normal skin. TCRs were shared less clearly across patients than in mice, possibly for HLA-related reasons.

This TCR derives from a human donor with alopecia areata. The V and J genes are TRBV6-5 and TRBJ1-1; unclear D gene. The sample comprised NKG2D-high CD8+ T cells sorted from blood. The CDR3 DNA is TGTGCCAGCAGTTACTCTGGGATAACTGAAGCTTTCTTT. It codes for CASSYSGITEAFF.